The sequence of this TCR beta chain was determined in a study of cytomegalovirus exposure and HLA in healthy donors. General study findings and limits: Fewer than 20,000 TCR beta sequences were associated with HLA alleles at 0.05 false discovery rate in a later analysis. CMV antigen specificity was confirmed in vitro for a few CMV-associated chains.

Worth noting for this clone: The antigen is unknown.

Primers included in the PCR were 60 Vbeta and 13 Jbeta primers. Profiled with immunoSEQ multiplex PCR; TCRdb holds only in-frame clones, not every one. Among 150,000 to 160,000 clones listed, less than 85% were seen once. V was pared by 0 bases and J by 3 bases, with 9 bases between. Germline lookup yields CDR1 LGHNA and CDR2 YSLEER. This CDR3 spans 14 amino acids. J is TRBJ2-7 and V is TRBV4-3; D perhaps matches TRBD1 (5 bases). The sequencing input was PBMCs. This receptor was identified in a woman between 45 and 65 years old in good health and CMV-seropositive. Here the CDR3 reads CASSQDRTHYEQYF. The CDR3 nucleotides are TGCGCCAGCAGCCAAGATAGGACACACTACGAGCAGTACTTC.